The 8 T cell receptor beta chains listed next were all sequenced from one sample in a study of blood T cell repertoires in COVID-19 (dated by TCRdb to 2018 to 2020). The library was obtained by the immunoSEQ multiplex PCR assay. TCRdb holds this immuneACCESS table with in-frame rearrangements only. Some clones are missing; in checked studies, unresolved V genes explain under half, and the rest has no known cause. This sample gives more than 150,000 clones in total; around 86% of them show up just once. The top ten clonotypes cover roughly 7.8% of the sample. Sequencing was done on a sample of peripheral blood. The receptors derive from a man aged 60 to 69 with acute or convalescent COVID-19.

This sequence joins TRBV24-1 and TRBJ2-3, with D possibly being TRBD1 (5 bases). Germline V gene lookup returns CDR1 KGHDR and CDR2 SFDVKD. Deletions cut 8 bases from V and 3 bases from J, with 20 bases between. CDR3 length equals 16 residues. In nucleotides, the CDR3 is TGTGCCACCATTCTCCCCAGGGCAGGGTTAACAGATACGCAGTATTTT. It codes for CATILPRAGLTDTQYF.

The chain employs TRBV5-4 and TRBJ1-2; no firm D call. Deletions cut 4 bases from V and 0 bases from J, with 10 bases between. CDR3 length: 14 amino acids. Germline V gives CDR1 SGHNT, CDR2 YYREEE (reference sequence). The CDR3 nucleotides are TGTGCCAGCAGCGTCGCCCCAGCTAACTATGGCTACACCTTC. This sequence encodes CASSVAPANYGYTF.

The chain has TRBV7-3 and TRBJ2-2, with 8 bases that match TRBD2. V lost 2 bases and J lost 3; bases outside the gene matches: 11. In germline, CDR1 is SGHTA, CDR2 FQGTGA. The CDR3 is 18 residues long. In nucleotides, the CDR3 is TGTGCCAGCAGCTTACGGCCTACTAGCGGAAGGGACACCGGGGAGCTGTTTTTT. Translation gives CASSLRPTSGRDTGELFF.

The chain joins TRBV12-3 or TRBV12-4 to TRBJ2-2; 9 bases are a match to TRBD1. V gave up 8 bases and J gave up 3 bases; unmatched junction bases: 1. This CDR3 is 13 amino acids long. The CDR3 DNA reads as TGTGCCAGCGGGACAGGGTACACCGGGGAGCTGTTTTTT. It is translated as CASGTGYTGELFF.

The chain is built from TRBV19 and TRBJ1-4; D possibly corresponds to TRBD1 (6 bases). Germline V gene sequence: CDR1 LNHDA, CDR2 SQIVND (reference sequence). V was pared by 4 bases and J by 7 bases, with 16 bases between. There are 15 residues in the CDR3. This CDR3 is CASSTGQIRFEKLFF. CDR3 nucleotide sequence: TGTGCCAGTAGTACGGGACAAATAAGATTTGAAAAACTGTTTTTT.

This sequence joins TRBV2 and TRBJ1-2; TRBD1 matches 10 bases. This CDR3 region has 14 residues. Germline V gene sequence: CDR1 SNHLY, CDR2 FYNNEI. V trimming: 6 bases; J trimming: 6 bases; junction bases outside the gene matches: 7. CDR3 nucleotide sequence: TGTGCCAGCAGAGAGACAGGGGGCGTCCATGGCTACACCTTC. Translated, it gives CASRETGGVHGYTF.

On this clone: The sample carries other DNA sequences with the same CDR3. The chain is built from TRBV5-1 and TRBJ1-2, with 8 nucleotides matching TRBD1. The CDR3 runs 14 residues. V was pared by 0 bases and J by 8 bases, with 6 bases of the junction left unmatched. Germline loops: CDR1 SGHRS, CDR2 YFSETQ. The CDR3 region is CASSLADRAGGYTF. CDR3 DNA: TGCGCCAGCAGCTTGGCGGACAGGGCGGGGGGCTACACCTTC. Looking up the rest from reference TRBV5-1 and TRBJ1-2 gives the full variable domain: KAGVTQTPRYLIKTRGQQVTLSCSPISGHRSVSWYQQTPGQGLQFLFEYFSETQRNKGNFPGRFSGRQFSNSRSEMNVSTLELGDSALYLCASSLADRAGGYTFGSGTRLTVV.

The chain is built from TRBV5-1 and TRBJ2-1; D uncertain. The CDR3 loop spans 15 amino acids. V lost 8 bases and J 0 bases, leaving 15 bases between the germline ends. Germline V CDR1 and CDR2: SGHRS, YFSETQ. The CDR3 DNA sequence: TGCGCCAGTGCGACTTTCTCGAGCTCCTACAATGAGCAGTTCTTC. Amino acid sequence: CASATFSSSYNEQFF.